This T cell receptor beta chain is drawn from a study of T cell repertoires in cytomegalovirus infection. In its sample, this clonotype was seen a few times. Germline CDR1 and CDR2: LGHNA and YNFKEQ. V lost 4 bases to trimming and J lost 3 bases, with 12 bases between them. This CDR3 has 14 amino acids. TCRdb fed the reads into MiXCR, producing one record per CDR3 protein. In the table there are about 440,000 distinct CDR3 sequences, roughly 30% of which are singletons. The V call is TRBV4-2, the J call TRBJ2-5; D gene ambiguous. The sequencing input was PBMCs. The sequence derives from a human donor in good health (CMV status not recorded). Some clones in this sample may be carry-over from other donors' samples. CDR3 protein: CASSLIGSKETQYF. For the CDR3, the DNA is TGTGCCAGCAGCCTTATTGGGTCAAAAGAGACCCAGTACTTC.